One and the same sample provided the 4 T cell receptor beta chains below, sequenced in a study of T cells after yellow fever vaccination. TCRdb reanalysed the 5' RACE reads using MiXCR and keeps one entry per CDR3 protein. The data contain some 130,000 distinct CDR3 sequences, 5% to 8% of them singletons. Sequenced material: CD4+ T cells sorted from PBMCs, taken 10 days after the yellow fever booster vaccination. The receptors derive from a man aged 30-40 years who received the YFV17D yellow fever vaccine.

This clonotype appeared a few times. This chain links TRBV24-1 with TRBJ2-3, with D uncertain. Germline CDR1 and CDR2: KGHDR and SFDVKD. The CDR3 sequence is 14 residues long. V was pared by 4 bases and J by 3 bases, with 10 bases between. CDR3 residues: CATSDYDRTDTQYF. The CDR3 DNA follows: TGTGCCACCAGTGACTATGACCGAACAGATACGCAGTATTTT.

This clonotype showed up many times. The J gene is TRBJ2-2, the V gene TRBV21-1; TRBD1 is the table's D call and was not checked against the DNA. TRBV21-1 is marked as a pseudogene. This CDR3 is built from 15 residues. CDR3 in DNA: TGTGCCAGCAGCAAGCAGGGAAGGGGCACCGGGGAGCTGTTTTTT. Encoded protein: CASSKQGRGTGELFF.

This clonotype was counted many times. The chain recombines TRBV5-5 with TRBJ2-1; TRBD2 aligns across 15 bases. The germline CDR1 and CDR2 sequences are SGHKS and YYEKEE (reference sequence). The CDR3 sequence is 18 residues long. V gave up 4 bases and J gave up 3 bases; unmatched junction bases: 8. The DNA of the CDR3 is TGTGCCAGCAGCGCGGGACTAGCGGGAGGTCAAAACTACAATGAGCAGTTCTTC. This sequence encodes CASSAGLAGGQNYNEQFF.

This clonotype was counted many times. The rearrangement uses TRBV3-1 and TRBJ2-5; D gene uncertain. Germline CDR1 reads LGHDT; CDR2 reads YNNKEL (reference sequence). The CDR3 is 12 residues long. Trimming shortened V by 0 bases and J by 6 bases, and 5 bases separated the two germline ends. The CDR3 loop is CASSQDRKTQYF. CDR3 in DNA: TGTGCCAGCAGCCAAGATCGGAAGACCCAGTACTTC.